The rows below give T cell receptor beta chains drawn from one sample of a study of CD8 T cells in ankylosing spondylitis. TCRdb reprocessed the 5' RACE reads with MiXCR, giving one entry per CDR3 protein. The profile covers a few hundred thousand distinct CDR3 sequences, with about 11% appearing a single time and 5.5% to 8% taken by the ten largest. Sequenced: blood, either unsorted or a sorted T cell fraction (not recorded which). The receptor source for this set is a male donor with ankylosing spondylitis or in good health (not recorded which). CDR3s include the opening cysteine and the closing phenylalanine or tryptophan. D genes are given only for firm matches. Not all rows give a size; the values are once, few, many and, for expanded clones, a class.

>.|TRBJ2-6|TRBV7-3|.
CASSNQTGSGANVLTF
TGTGCCAGCAGCAATCAAACAGGGAGTGGGGCCAACGTCCTGACTTTC
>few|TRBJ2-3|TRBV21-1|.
CASSSAGAPTDTQYF
TGTGCCAGCAGTTCAGCGGGGGCCCCCACAGATACGCAGTATTTT
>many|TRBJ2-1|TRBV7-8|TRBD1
CASSLARDRGDNEQFF
TGTGCCAGCAGCTTAGCGAGGGACAGGGGTGACAATGAGCAGTTCTTC
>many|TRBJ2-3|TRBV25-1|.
CASRSRGNRVTDTQYF
TGTGCCAGCCGAAGTAGGGGCAATCGGGTTACAGATACGCAGTATTTT
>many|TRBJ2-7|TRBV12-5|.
CASGSDSLGYEQYF
TGTGCTAGTGGTTCGGACTCACTCGGCTACGAGCAGTACTTC
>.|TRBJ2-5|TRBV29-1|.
CSVDTGYQETQYF
TGCAGCGTTGATACAGGTTATCAAGAGACCCAGTACTTC
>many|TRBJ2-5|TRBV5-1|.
CASTLGGAGQETQYF
TGCGCCAGCACCTTAGGCGGAGCGGGCCAAGAGACCCAGTACTTC
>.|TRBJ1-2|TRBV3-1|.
CASSQGRAGYGYTF
TGTGCCAGCAGCCAAGGAAGGGCCGGCTATGGCTACACCTTC
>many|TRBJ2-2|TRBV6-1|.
CASRPGLTTGELFF
TGTGCCAGCAGGCCGGGACTTACCACCGGGGAGCTGTTTTTT
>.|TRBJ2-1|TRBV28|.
CASRPISGPLQGGEQFF
TGTGCCAGCAGACCCATTAGCGGGCCGTTACAGGGGGGTGAGCAGTTCTTC
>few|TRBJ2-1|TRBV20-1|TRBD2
CSARDTSGGYNEQFF
TGCAGTGCTAGAGATACGAGCGGGGGGTACAATGAGCAGTTCTTC
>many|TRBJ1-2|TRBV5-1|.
CASSSGSDGYTF
TGCGCCAGCAGCTCCGGGTCGGATGGCTACACCTTC
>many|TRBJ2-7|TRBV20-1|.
CSARNRLYEQYF
TGCAGTGCCAGGAACCGACTCTACGAGCAGTACTTC
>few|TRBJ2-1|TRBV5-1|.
CASSLYGNEQFF
TGCGCCAGCAGCTTGTATGGCAATGAGCAGTTCTTC
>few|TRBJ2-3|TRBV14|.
CASSQDGLVVDTQYF
TGTGCCAGCAGCCAAGATGGGCTTGTCGTAGATACGCAGTATTTT
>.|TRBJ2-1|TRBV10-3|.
CAITPTNQGGNEQFF
TGTGCCATCACTCCCACTAACCAAGGGGGCAATGAGCAGTTCTTC
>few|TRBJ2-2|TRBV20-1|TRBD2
CSAPSGGNTGELFF
TGCAGTGCACCTAGCGGGGGGAACACCGGGGAGCTGTTTTTT
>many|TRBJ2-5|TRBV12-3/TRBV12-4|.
CASSSTSWTQYF
TGTGCCAGCAGCTCCACCTCTTGGACCCAGTACTTC
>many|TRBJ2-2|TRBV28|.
CASRSSNTGELFF
TGTGCCAGCAGGTCTTCGAACACCGGGGAGCTGTTTTTT
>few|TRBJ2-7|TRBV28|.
CASSPPCRGCYEQYF
TGTGCCAGCAGTCCCCCTTGCAGAGGGTGCTACGAGCAGTACTTC
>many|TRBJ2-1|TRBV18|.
CASSPTDGGDNEQFF
TGTGCCAGCTCACCTACCGACGGCGGAGACAATGAGCAGTTCTTC
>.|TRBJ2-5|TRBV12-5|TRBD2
CASGSRGGETQYF
TGTGCTAGTGGTTCCCGGGGGGGAGAGACCCAGTACTTC
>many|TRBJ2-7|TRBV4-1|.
CASSQETGLESYEQYF
TGCGCCAGCAGCCAAGAAACGGGGCTAGAGTCCTACGAGCAGTACTTC
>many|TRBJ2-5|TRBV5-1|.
CASSLMEQTQYF
TGCGCCAGCAGCTTGATGGAACAGACCCAGTACTTC
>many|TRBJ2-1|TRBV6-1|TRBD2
CASRILAGGQFNSNEQFF
TGTGCCAGTAGAATACTAGCGGGAGGACAATTTAACTCAAATGAGCAGTTCTTC
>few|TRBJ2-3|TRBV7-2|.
CASGNLLKGRAQYF
TGTGCCAGCGGTAACTTACTTAAAGGACGCGCGCAGTATTTT
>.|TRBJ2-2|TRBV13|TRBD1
CASSSDRDGTGELFF
TGTGCCAGCAGCTCGGACAGGGACGGGACCGGGGAGCTGTTTTTT
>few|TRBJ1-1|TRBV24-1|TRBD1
CATTSTGGTEAFF
TGTGCCACCACTTCGACAGGGGGCACTGAAGCTTTCTTT
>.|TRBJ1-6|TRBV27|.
CASATEVYNNSPLHF
TGTGCCAGCGCAACAGAAGTTTACAATAATTCACCCCTCCACTTT
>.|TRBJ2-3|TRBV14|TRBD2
CASSQDWTSFDTQYF
TGTGCCAGCAGCCAAGATTGGACTAGTTTTGATACGCAGTATTTT
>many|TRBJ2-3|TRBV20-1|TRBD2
CSARGGGPMGTDTQYF
TGCAGTGCTAGGGGGGGAGGGCCCATGGGCACAGATACGCAGTATTTT
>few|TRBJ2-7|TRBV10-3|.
CAIGGTYEQYF
TGTGCCATCGGAGGGACCTACGAGCAGTACTTC
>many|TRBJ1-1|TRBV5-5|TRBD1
CASSPHRGLENTEAFF
TGTGCCAGCAGTCCCCACAGGGGGCTTGAGAACACTGAAGCTTTCTTT
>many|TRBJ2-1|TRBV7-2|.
CASSLFREQFF
TGTGCCAGCAGCTTATTTCGTGAGCAGTTCTTC
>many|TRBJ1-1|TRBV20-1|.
CSAGAKTEAFF
TGCAGTGCGGGGGCGAAAACTGAAGCTTTCTTT
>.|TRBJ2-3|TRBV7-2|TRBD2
CASSLVPLAGVRDTQYF
TGTGCCAGCAGCTTAGTTCCACTAGCGGGAGTCCGGGATACGCAGTATTTT
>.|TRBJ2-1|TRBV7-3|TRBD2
CASSLSSGSEQFF
TGTGCCAGCAGCTTAAGCAGCGGGAGTGAGCAGTTCTTC
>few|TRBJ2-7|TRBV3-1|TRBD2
CASSADSGSWSEQYF
TGTGCCAGCAGTGCCGATAGCGGGAGCTGGTCCGAGCAGTACTTC
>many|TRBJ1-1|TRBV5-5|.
CASSFFYGTEAFF
TGTGCCAGCAGCTTTTTTTACGGCACTGAAGCTTTCTTT
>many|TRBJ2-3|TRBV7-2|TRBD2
CASSLGLQTDTQYF
TGTGCCAGCAGCTTGGGACTACAAACAGATACGCAGTATTTT
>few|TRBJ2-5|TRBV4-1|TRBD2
CASSQALRGVQETQYF
TGCGCCAGCAGCCAGGCCCTTCGGGGGGTACAAGAGACCCAGTACTTC
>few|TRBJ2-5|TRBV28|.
CASSFRRYETQYF
TGTGCCAGCAGTTTTAGGCGTTACGAGACCCAGTACTTC
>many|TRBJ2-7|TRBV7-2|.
CASSSIGTLSSYEQYF
TGTGCCAGCAGCTCTATCGGGACTCTCAGCTCCTACGAGCAGTACTTC
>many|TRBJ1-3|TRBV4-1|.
CASSQDGTPGNTIYF
TGCGCCAGCAGCCAAGACGGGACACCCGGAAACACCATATATTTT
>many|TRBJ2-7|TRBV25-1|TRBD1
CASSGQGREQYF
TGTGCCAGCAGCGGACAGGGGAGGGAGCAGTACTTC
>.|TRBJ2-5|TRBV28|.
CASTEGREETQYF
TGTGCCAGCACAGAAGGGCGGGAAGAGACCCAGTACTTC
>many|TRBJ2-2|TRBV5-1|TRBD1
CASRFTRDRVYTGELFF
TGCGCCAGCAGGTTCACCCGGGACAGGGTTTACACCGGGGAGCTGTTTTTT
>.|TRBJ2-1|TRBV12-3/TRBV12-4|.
CASSFRGAEFF
TGTGCCAGCAGTTTTCGCGGGGCGGAGTTCTTC
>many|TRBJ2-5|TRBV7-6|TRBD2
CASSLRLAGETQYF
TGTGCCAGCAGCCTCCGACTAGCAGGAGAGACCCAGTACTTC
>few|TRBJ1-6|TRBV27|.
CASHFGTSYNSPLHF
TGTGCCAGCCACTTCGGGACATCTTATAATTCACCCCTCCACTTT